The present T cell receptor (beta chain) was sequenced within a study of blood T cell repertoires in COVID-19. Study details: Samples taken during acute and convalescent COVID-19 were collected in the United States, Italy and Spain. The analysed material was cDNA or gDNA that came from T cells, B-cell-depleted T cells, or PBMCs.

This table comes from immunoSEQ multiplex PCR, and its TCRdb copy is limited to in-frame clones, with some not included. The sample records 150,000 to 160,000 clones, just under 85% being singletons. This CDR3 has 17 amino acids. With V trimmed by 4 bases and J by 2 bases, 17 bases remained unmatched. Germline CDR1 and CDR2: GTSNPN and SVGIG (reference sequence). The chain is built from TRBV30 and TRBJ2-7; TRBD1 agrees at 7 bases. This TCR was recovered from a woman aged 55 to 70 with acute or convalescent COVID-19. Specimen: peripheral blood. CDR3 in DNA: TGTGCCTGGACCCACAGGGGAGCCGGGACAAGGCCCTACGAGCAGTACTTC. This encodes CAWTHRGAGTRPYEQYF. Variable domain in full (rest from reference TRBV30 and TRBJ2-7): SQTIHQWPATLVQPVGSPLSLECTVEGTSNPNLYWYRQAAGRGLQLLFYSVGIGQISSEVPQNLSASRPQDRQFILSSKKLLLSDSGFYLCAWTHRGAGTRPYEQYFGPGTRLTVT.